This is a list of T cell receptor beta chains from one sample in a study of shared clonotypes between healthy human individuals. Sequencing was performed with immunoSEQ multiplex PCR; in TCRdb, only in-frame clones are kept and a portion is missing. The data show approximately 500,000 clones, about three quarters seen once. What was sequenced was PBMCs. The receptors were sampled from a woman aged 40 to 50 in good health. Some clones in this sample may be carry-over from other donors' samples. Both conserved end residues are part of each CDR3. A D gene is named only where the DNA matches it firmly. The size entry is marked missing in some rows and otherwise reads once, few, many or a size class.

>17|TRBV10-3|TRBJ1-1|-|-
CAISRGGRSPQNTEAFF
TGTGCCATCAGTAGGGGGGGTAGATCACCCCAGAACACTGAAGCTTTCTTT
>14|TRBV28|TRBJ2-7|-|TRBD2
CASTPLAGGSEQYF
TGTGCCAGCACCCCACTAGCGGGAGGGTCCGAGCAGTACTTC
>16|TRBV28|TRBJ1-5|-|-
CASRRTPSRRDQPQHF
TGTGCCAGCAGACGCACTCCGTCCCGCCGGGATCAGCCCCAGCATTTT
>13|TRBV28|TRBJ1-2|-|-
CASSFRRNYGYTF
TGTGCCAGCAGTTTTAGGAGAAACTATGGCTACACCTTC
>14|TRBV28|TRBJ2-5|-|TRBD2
CASSGQREVETQYF
TGTGCCAGCAGCGGACAGCGGGAGGTAGAGACCCAGTACTTC
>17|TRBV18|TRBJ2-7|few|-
CASSPSGGAVGADEQYF
TGTGCCAGCTCACCAAGTGGTGGGGCGGTGGGGGCGGATGAGCAGTACTTC
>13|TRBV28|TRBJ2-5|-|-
CASSTGTWETQYF
TGTGCCAGCAGCACAGGGACCTGGGAGACCCAGTACTTC
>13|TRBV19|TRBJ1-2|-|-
CASSIASNRGYTF
TGTGCCAGTAGTATCGCTTCCAACCGGGGCTACACCTTC
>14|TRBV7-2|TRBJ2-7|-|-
CASSPSRGSYEQYF
TGTGCCAGCAGCCCTAGCCGGGGATCCTACGAGCAGTACTTC
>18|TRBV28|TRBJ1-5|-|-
CASSRADSVLISNQPQHF
TGTGCCAGCAGTCGGGCGGACAGCGTTTTGATAAGCAATCAGCCCCAGCATTTT
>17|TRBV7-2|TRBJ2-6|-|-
CASSLTGPGSGANVLTF
TGTGCCAGCAGCTTAACTGGGCCGGGATCTGGGGCCAACGTCCTGACTTTC